Following are 26 T cell receptor beta chains from one sample sequenced in a study of Tregs in tolerant kidney transplant recipients. Recipients received nonmyeloablative bone marrow transplants from related graft donors, with transient mixed chimerism. The data were produced by immunoSEQ multiplex PCR, yet TCRdb's version contains in-frame clones alone and is incomplete. This listing includes about 15,000 clones. The sample was CD4+ T cells from blood (PBMCs), taken 12 months after the transplant. The receptors originated from a human patient who received a combined kidney and bone marrow transplant. Some T cells may possibly be graft donor cells.

CDR3 DNA (partial): TGTGCCATCAGCACCGGGACAGTCAATAATTCACCC. Translating it yields CAISTGTVNNSP. The entire CDR3 reads CAISTGTVNNSPLHF. The V and J genes are TRBV10-3 and TRBJ1-6, with 7 bases lining up with TRBD1. The read halts 3 residues ahead of the CDR3 end, with the missing end drawn from the germline J gene. V lost 6 bases, J lost 5 bases, and 7 bases stayed unmatched. This CDR3 is built from 15 residues. CDR1 and CDR2 (germline): ENHRY, SYGVKD.

CDR3 sequence reads: CAWKNFGRDRTYNSPLHF. CDR3 DNA, as far as it was read: TGTGCCTGGAAAAACTTCGGACGGGACAGAACGTATAATTCACCC. This rearrangement joins TRBV30 to TRBJ1-6; 7 bases match TRBD1. Coverage ceases 3 residues before the CDR3 finishes, and the germline J gene fills in the end. CDR1 and CDR2 from the germline V gene are GTSNPN and SVGIG (reference sequence). J gave up 4 bases and V 4 bases, and 16 bases lay outside the gene matches. The CDR3 is 18 amino acids.

A note on this clone: The read halts 3 residues ahead of the CDR3 end, with the missing end drawn from the germline J gene. In the same sample, other DNA sequences code for this CDR3. The chain recombines TRBV18 with TRBJ2-7; 10 bases align to TRBD2. CDR3 length: 14 amino acids. Per germline, CDR1 KGHSH and CDR2 LQKENI. The V gene end was trimmed by 4 bases and the J gene end by 3 bases; junction bases not matched to a gene: 3. CDR3 DNA (partial): TGTGCCAGCTCACGTCCTAGCGGGAGCTACGAG. Encoded protein: CASSRPSGSYE. The complete CDR3 sequence is CASSRPSGSYEQYF.

In the case of this clone: The read terminates 3 residues before the CDR3 end, so the remaining end is supplied by the germline J gene. The chain combines TRBV2 with TRBJ2-3; 14 bases match TRBD2. The CDR3 runs 16 residues. J gave up 6 bases and V 6 bases, and 8 bases lay outside the gene matches. Looked up from germline, CDR1 is SNHLY and CDR2 is FYNNEI. The CDR3 reads CASRGTSGGLADTQYF. The CDR3 DNA, read in part, is TGTGCCAGCAGGGGGACTAGCGGGGGTCTTGCGGATACG.

The sequenced part of the CDR3 DNA is TGCAGTGCTGGGGGGGGAAACATT. It yields the protein CSAGGGNI. The entire CDR3 protein reads CSAGGGNIQYF. The chain is built from TRBV20-1 and TRBJ2-4, with 7 bases aligning to TRBD2. Sequencing ends 3 residues short of the CDR3 end; the germline J gene provides the rest. The junction had 1 base not matched to a gene; V was cut back by 5 bases and J by 6 bases. The CDR3 has 11 residues. CDR1 and CDR2 (germline): DFQATT, SNEGSKA (reference sequence).

Points on this clone: The read terminates 3 residues ahead of where the CDR3 ends, so the germline J gene completes it. The chain recombines TRBV7-8 with TRBJ2-2; D possibly corresponds to TRBD1 (6 bases). The germline gives CDR1 SGHVS, CDR2 FQNEAQ. V was shortened by 0 bases and J by 4 bases, with 15 bases between the two germline ends. This CDR3 comprises 17 residues. The CDR3 is CASSLAGRGLGTGELFF. The sequenced CDR3 bases are TGTGCCAGCAGCTTAGCGGGCAGGGGTTTGGGCACCGGGGAG.

To note about this clone: The read halts 3 residues ahead of the CDR3 end, with the missing end drawn from the germline J gene. The chain carries TRBV20-1 and TRBJ2-5, with 9 bases fitting TRBD1. Germline V gene sequence: CDR1 DFQATT, CDR2 SNEGSKA (reference sequence). This CDR3 comprises 14 residues. Unmatched junction bases numbered 6, after V lost 2 bases and J lost 5 bases. CDR3 loop: CSARKQGAGETQYF. CDR3 DNA, as far as it was read: TGCAGTGCTAGAAAACAGGGGGCGGGGGAGACC.

A remark on this clone: With the read ending 3 residues before the CDR3 end, the germline J gene is used to fill in that end. The chain joins TRBV19 to TRBJ1-1, with TRBD1 identical over 8 bases. The germline V gene encodes CDR1 LNHDA and CDR2 SQIVND (reference sequence). V gave up 7 bases and J gave up 3 bases; unmatched junction bases: 19. The CDR3 runs 18 residues. The part of the CDR3 DNA that was read is TGTGCCAGTACCACAATGATCGGACAGCCGGGACAGGACACTGAA. Protein: CASTTMIGQPGQDTE. The entire CDR3 protein reads CASTTMIGQPGQDTEAFF.

This clone counts as medium-sized by frequency. The CDR3 goes on 3 residues after the read ends, and that part is filled in from the germline J gene. The gene calls are TRBV7-3 and TRBJ1-2; D is possibly TRBD1 (5 bases). Per the germline V gene, CDR1 is SGHTA and CDR2 is FQGTGA. The CDR3 runs 13 residues. V lost 0 bases, J lost 7 bases, and 9 bases lay in between. The DNA read from the CDR3 is TGTGCCAGCAGCTTAACAGGGGAGGCTGGC. Its translation is CASSLTGEAG. The whole CDR3 region reads CASSLTGEAGYTF. Full variable domain (outside the CDR3, taken from reference TRBV7-3 and TRBJ1-2): GAGVSQTPSNKVTEKGKYVELRCDPISGHTALYWYRQSLGQGPEFLIYFQGTGAADDSGLPNDRFFAVRPEGSVSTLKIQRTERGDSAVYLCASSLTGEAGYTFGSGTRLTVV.

For this clone: The CDR3 extends 3 residues past the end of the read, so its final part is completed from the germline J gene. V and J are TRBV5-1 and TRBJ2-3, with TRBD2 matching 13 bases. Germline values: CDR1 SGHRS, CDR2 YFSETQ. The CDR3 is 17 amino acids. V shed 0 bases and J 4 bases; nucleotides not matched to a gene: 5. The covered CDR3 bases are TGCGCCAGCAGCTTGGGAACTAGCGGGAGGGCCTCAGATACG. Translating it yields CASSLGTSGRASDT. The complete CDR3 sequence is CASSLGTSGRASDTQYF.

On this clone itself: Coverage ceases 3 residues before the CDR3 finishes, and the germline J gene fills in the end. J is TRBJ1-5 and V is TRBV28, with TRBD1 as a possible D gene (6 bases). This CDR3 spans 15 amino acids. Germline V CDR1 and CDR2: MDHEN, SYDVKM. The germline V and J ends were trimmed by 7 bases and 3 bases, with 16 bases remaining between them. The CDR3 DNA, read in part, is TGTGCCAGCACGGCAGGGGTCTCCCTCAATCAGCCC. Its protein is CASTAGVSLNQP. The whole CDR3 protein is CASTAGVSLNQPQHF.

On this clone: The DNA ends 3 residues before the CDR3 does, and the rest of the CDR3 is filled in from the germline J gene. V gene TRBV5-1 combines with J gene TRBJ2-7; 7 nucleotides line up with TRBD2. CDR3 length: 16 amino acids. V dropped 0 bases and J dropped 2; count of bases not matched to a gene: 8. Per the germline V gene, CDR1 is SGHRS and CDR2 is YFSETQ. Here the CDR3 reads CASSLDGERGTYEQYF. The CDR3 bases that were read are TGCGCCAGCAGCTTGGACGGCGAGCGGGGAACCTACGAG.

On this clone: With the read ending 3 residues before the CDR3 end, the germline J gene is used to fill in that end. The chain links TRBV5-1 to TRBJ2-1; D may be TRBD1 (6 bases). This CDR3 is built from 13 residues. With 4 bases removed from V and 3 bases from J, the gap between germline ends came to 8 bases. Per germline, CDR1 SGHRS and CDR2 YFSETQ. The CDR3 region is CASSTTGYNEQFF. CDR3 DNA, as far as it was read: TGCGCCAGCAGCACGACAGGCTACAATGAG.

In regard to this clone: Read data end 3 residues before the CDR3 end; the end is taken from the germline J gene. This chain connects TRBV4-1 to TRBJ2-1, with a tentative D call TRBD2 (6 bases). Trimming took 2 bases from V and 6 from J, leaving 17 bases between them. There are 16 residues in the CDR3. CDR1 MGHRA and CDR2 YSYEKL come from the germline V gene. The sequenced CDR3 bases are TGCGCCAGCAGCCAACTACTAGCTTTTGGGAGCAATGAG. Encoded protein: CASSQLLAFGSNE. The CDR3 reads in full as CASSQLLAFGSNEQFF.

Turning to this clone: The read ends 3 residues shy of where the CDR3 ends; the end is completed using the germline J gene. The J gene is TRBJ1-4, the V gene TRBV6-1; D gene unclear. Trimming removed 2 bases from V and 4 bases from J, with 14 bases in between. CDR1 and CDR2 (germline): MNHNS, SASEGT. CDR3 length: 16 amino acids. The sequenced part of the CDR3 DNA is TGTGCCAGCAGTGAATCGGTGCGGCCCCTTAATGAAAAA. Residues: CASSESVRPLNEK. The whole CDR3 sequence is CASSESVRPLNEKLFF.

Note on this clone: The CDR3 end lies 3 residues beyond the end of the read and is filled in from the germline J gene. The chain couples TRBV7-2 to TRBJ2-7; a weak D match, TRBD2 (6 bases). CDR1 and CDR2 (germline): SGHTA, FQGNSA. This CDR3 has 14 amino acids. The V and J ends lost 0 bases and 3 bases respectively, with 9 bases between them. This CDR3 is CASSLARDFYEQYF. The CDR3 bases that were read are TGTGCCAGCAGCTTAGCGAGGGACTTCTACGAG.

Concerning this clone: The CDR3 end lies 3 residues beyond the end of the read and is filled in from the germline J gene. The chain recombines TRBV6-1 with TRBJ1-5; unclear D gene. The CDR3 consists of 13 residues. Deletions cut 2 bases from V and 4 bases from J, with 6 bases between. CDR1 is MNHNS and CDR2 is SASEGT in the germline V gene. The CDR3 protein is CASSEQRNQPQHF. The sequenced part of the CDR3 DNA is TGTGCCAGCAGTGAACAGAGAAATCAGCCC.

Turning to this clone: Read sequence stops 3 residues before the CDR3 end, and the germline J gene provides the missing end. The chain links TRBV18 to TRBJ1-2; TRBD1 aligns across 7 bases. Looked up from germline, CDR1 is KGHSH and CDR2 is LQKENI. The CDR3 extends over 15 amino acids. V was pared by 3 bases and J by 5 bases, with 9 bases of the junction left unmatched. CDR3 residues: CASSPGQALPYGYTF. The sequenced CDR3 bases are TGTGCCAGCTCACCCGGACAGGCGTTGCCTTATGGC.

Regarding this clone: The CDR3 end is not reached by the read, which stops 3 residues before it; the germline J gene fills it in. This chain uses TRBV4-1 with TRBJ1-5, with 8 bases matching TRBD1. Germline values: CDR1 MGHRA, CDR2 YSYEKL. CDR3 length: 16 residues. Trimming removed 4 bases from V and 0 bases from J; junction bases left unmatched: 5. The sequenced part of the CDR3 DNA is TGCGCCAGCAGCCCGGACAGGGATTATAGCAATCAGCCC. Its translation is CASSPDRDYSNQP. The full CDR3 sequence reads CASSPDRDYSNQPQHF.

CDR3 protein: CSAVRDRPEKLFF. Partial CDR3 DNA: TGCAGTGCCGTCCGGGACAGGCCTGAAAAA. The chain has TRBV20-1 and TRBJ1-4; TRBD1 matches at 8 bases. The CDR3 is cut off 3 residues early in the read; its end comes from the germline J gene. The CDR3 spans 13 residues. CDR1 DFQATT and CDR2 SNEGSKA come from the germline V gene (reference sequence). After removal of 6 bases from V and 7 bases from J, the junction contained 7 bases not matched to a gene.

Comments on this clone: The read is 3 residues too short to cover the CDR3 end, so that end is filled in from the germline J gene. This chain links TRBV5-1 with TRBJ2-7; 11 positions match TRBD1. This CDR3 is 15 amino acids long. The V segment lost 4 bases and the J segment 2 bases; nucleotides outside the gene matches: 5. Germline CDR1 SGHRS, CDR2 YFSETQ. The sequenced part of the CDR3 DNA is TGCGCCAGCAGCCAAACGGGACAGGGGGCCTACGAG. It codes for CASSQTGQGAYE. The whole CDR3 is CASSQTGQGAYEQYF. Complete variable domain (other parts from reference TRBV5-1 and TRBJ2-7): KAGVTQTPRYLIKTRGQQVTLSCSPISGHRSVSWYQQTPGQGLQFLFEYFSETQRNKGNFPGRFSGRQFSNSRSEMNVSTLELGDSALYLCASSQTGQGAYEQYFGPGTRLTVT.

On this clone: Read coverage stops 3 residues before the CDR3 terminus; the germline J gene supplies the remainder. The chain couples TRBV11-2 to TRBJ2-3, with D unclear. The CDR3 is made up of 14 amino acids. Per the germline V gene, CDR1 is SGHAT and CDR2 is FQNNGV. Trimming stripped 3 bases from V and 2 bases from J, with 9 bases between. Here the CDR3 reads CASSFFLLTDTQYF. The covered CDR3 bases are TGTGCCAGCAGCTTTTTCCTCCTCACAGATACG.

Concerning this clone: The observed sequence ends 3 residues before the CDR3 terminus, with the missing tail filled in from the germline J gene. The chain combines TRBV2 with TRBJ2-2; perhaps TRBD2 as D (6 bases). This CDR3 comprises 14 residues. Germline CDR1 and CDR2: SNHLY and FYNNEI. Trimming took 6 bases from V and 5 from J, leaving 13 bases between them. The CDR3 here is CASRGGGRTGELFF. Incomplete CDR3 DNA: TGTGCCAGCAGGGGGGGAGGACGGACCGGGGAG.

About this clone: Read data end 3 residues before the CDR3 end; the end is taken from the germline J gene. The chain recombines TRBV20-1 with TRBJ2-7, with TRBD1 identical over 7 bases. V was clipped by 6 bases and J by 2 bases; unmatched bases: 10. Germline V gene data show CDR1 as DFQATT and CDR2 as SNEGSKA (reference sequence). The length of the CDR3 is 14 residues. CDR3 DNA, as far as it was read: TGCAGTGCCTTCGACAGGGTTGGACCCTACGAG. Its translation: CSAFDRVGPYE. The whole CDR3 sequence is CSAFDRVGPYEQYF.

As concerns this clone: The read ends 3 residues before the CDR3 terminus; that terminus is restored from the germline J gene. The chain carries TRBV28 and TRBJ1-2, with a tentative D call TRBD1 (5 bases). The length of the CDR3 is 13 residues. V was clipped by 2 bases and J by 5 bases, with 9 bases between them. Germline V gives CDR1 MDHEN, CDR2 SYDVKM. The sequenced CDR3 bases are TGTGCCAGCAGTTTAGGCAGGGAATATGGC. Translating gives CASSLGREYG. The complete CDR3 sequence is CASSLGREYGYTF.

On this clone itself: Sequencing ends 3 residues short of the CDR3 end; the germline J gene provides the rest. The rearrangement joins TRBV12-3 or TRBV12-4 to TRBJ2-2, with 7 bases matching TRBD2. V gave up 5 bases and J gave up 1 base; unmatched junction bases: 7. The CDR3 contains 16 residues. CDR3 sequence: CASSRQRDQNTGELFF. Partial CDR3 DNA: TGTGCCAGCAGTCGCCAGCGGGACCAGAACACCGGGGAG.